Following are 8 T cell receptor beta chains from one sample sequenced in a study of human T cells and chemical hapten exposure. MiXCR, applied by TCRdb to the RACE reads, yields one record per CDR3 protein. The table has under 200,000 distinct CDR3 sequences, around 30% seen once; the top ten hold about 2%. The time point denotes: patch test 3, about 24 weeks after DPC sensitization. Stated treatment: therapeutic diphenylcyclopropenone sensitization with weekly scalp DPC. The input for sequencing was whole blood, taken in connection with sensitization to the hapten diphenylcyclopropenone (DPC). Source of these receptors: a woman under 30 with alopecia areata. Some clones in this sample may be carry-over from other donors' samples.

This rearrangement joins TRBV7-9 to TRBJ1-1; D unclear. V gave up 6 bases and J gave up 3 bases, with 20 bases separating them. Per the germline V gene, CDR1 is SEHNR and CDR2 is FQNEAQ (reference sequence). The CDR3 consists of 16 residues. CDR3 amino acids: CASRPNPVRRDTEAFF. Written as DNA, the CDR3 is TGTGCCAGCAGACCAAACCCTGTCCGGCGGGACACTGAAGCTTTCTTT.

The J gene is TRBJ2-1, the V gene TRBV11-2; D may be TRBD1 or TRBD2 (5 bases each). The CDR3 loop spans 13 amino acids. Germline V CDR1 and CDR2: SGHAT, FQNNGV. V lost 0 bases, J lost 9 bases, and 9 bases lay in between. For the CDR3, the DNA is TGTGCCAGCAGCTTAGAACGTGGGGGTGAGCAGTTCTTC. As protein: CASSLERGGEQFF.

J is TRBJ1-1 and V is TRBV20-1; D uncertain. The CDR3 is made up of 14 amino acids. The germline V and J ends were trimmed by 5 bases and 3 bases, with 16 bases remaining between them. The germline gives CDR1 DFQATT, CDR2 SNEGSKA (reference sequence). The CDR3 sequence is CSARAPGPDTEAFF. The CDR3 region has the DNA TGCAGTGCTCGTGCCCCAGGCCCTGACACTGAAGCTTTCTTT.

This clonotype was found a few times. This chain links TRBV12-3 or TRBV12-4 with TRBJ2-5, with 7 bases lining up with TRBD1. J was trimmed by 5 bases and V by 6 bases; bases with no gene match: 15. The CDR3 length is 16 residues. The CDR3 reads CASRRSGTASLETQYF. Written as DNA, the CDR3 is TGTGCCAGCAGAAGATCCGGGACAGCCAGCCTCGAGACCCAGTACTTC.

This chain links TRBV29-1 with TRBJ2-6, with no clear D. Germline V lookup: CDR1 SQVTM, CDR2 ANQGSEA. The V end lost 4 bases, the J end lost 1 base, and 5 bases lay between the germline ends. The CDR3 contains 13 residues. The CDR3 DNA reads as TGCAGCGTTGTTTGGTCTGGGGCCAACGTCCTGACTTTC. This gives the protein CSVVWSGANVLTF.

The chain employs TRBV6-6 and TRBJ1-1; no clear D. Trimming pared 8 bases from V and 6 bases from J, leaving 10 bases between. The CDR3 has 11 amino acids. Germline V CDR1 and CDR2: MNHNY, SVGAGI (reference sequence). CDR3 bases: TGTGCCAGCCTCAACATAGCTGAAGCTTTCTTT. Translating gives CASLNIAEAFF.

The chain recombines TRBV6-5 with TRBJ2-7, with no clear D. Trimming stripped 0 bases from V and 4 bases from J, with 13 bases between. CDR3 length: 15 amino acids. Per germline, CDR1 MNHEY and CDR2 SVGAGI. This chain's CDR3 is CASSYSKRQRYEQYF. The CDR3 bases are TGTGCCAGCAGTTACTCTAAGAGGCAAAGGTACGAGCAGTACTTC.

The chain combines TRBV7-9 with TRBJ2-3; 8 bases map to TRBD1. Germline lookup yields CDR1 SEHNR and CDR2 FQNEAQ (reference sequence). V was clipped by 5 bases and J by 1 base; unmatched bases: 2. The CDR3 spans 14 residues. The CDR3 sequence is CASSTDRGTDTQYF. CDR3 DNA sequence: TGTGCCAGCAGCACGGACAGGGGCACAGATACGCAGTATTTT.